The T cell receptor beta chain described here comes from a study of cytomegalovirus exposure and HLA in healthy donors. Overall study results and limits: Researchers reported from a later analysis that most CMV-associated TCR beta chains appeared HLA-restricted. Another analysis was done later, and it associated approximately 17,000 TCR beta sequences with HLA alleles at 0.05 false discovery rate. The authors reported that TCR beta sequences could predict HLA-A and HLA-B alleles. These predictions were accurate for most subjects in the first cohort.

This CDR3 region has 16 residues. From germline, CDR1 is MNHEY and CDR2 SMNVEV (reference sequence). Trimming removed 5 bases from V and 5 bases from J, with 21 bases in between. Everyone who donated was a healthy bone marrow donor. This clone was observed a handful of times. The antigen is undetermined. Both 60 Vbeta primers and 13 Jbeta primers went into the PCR. Profiling relied on immunoSEQ multiplex PCR, and the TCRdb table lists in-frame clones only, not all of them. The sample includes 150,000 to 180,000 clones, around three quarters of them seen just once. The sample comprised PBMCs. The sequence was collected from a woman in her thirties or forties in good health and CMV-seronegative. V and J are TRBV27 and TRBJ1-2; D is possibly TRBD1 (6 bases). CDR3: CASSVHRDTRPYGYTF. The CDR3 DNA sequence: TGTGCCAGCAGTGTCCACCGGGACACTCGACCTTATGGCTACACCTTC.